The 2 T cell receptor beta chains in this list originate from one sample, sequenced in a study of shared clonotypes between healthy human individuals (dated by TCRdb to about 2020). Libraries were made using the immunoSEQ multiplex PCR assay. In TCRdb, the immuneACCESS table is reduced to in-frame sequences with V and J assigned. These tables do not hold every clone; where another copy was compared, an unresolved V gene accounts for under half, and the others remain unexplained. Here the sample has some 2.1 million clones; roughly 96% occur a single time. The leading ten clones occupy 0.1% to 0.15% of the sample. The source material was naive CD4+ T cells sorted from blood. Reading the label with the study, this specimen's cell subset or site is: CD45RA+ positively selected. The receptors stem from a man between 18 and 29 years old in good health.

This chain joins TRBV5-4 and TRBJ1-6, with TRBD1 as a possible D gene (5 bases). The CDR3 has 16 amino acids. With 5 bases removed from V and 4 bases from J, the gap between germline ends came to 16 bases. Germline V lookup: CDR1 SGHNT, CDR2 YYREEE (reference sequence). The CDR3 sequence: CASSSGGATYNSPLHF. The CDR3 DNA is TGTGCCAGCAGTTCGGGCGGGGCGACTTATAATTCACCCCTCCACTTT.

The V gene is TRBV6-7, the J gene TRBJ2-7, with D perhaps TRBD2 (6 bases). TRBV6-7 is assigned to the ORF class and has an uncertain function. Trimming cost V 4 bases and J 4 bases, with 29 bases left between them. The CDR3 is 19 residues long. CDR3 nucleotide sequence: TGTGCCAGCAGTTTACACACTAGCTCCCCATTTGCCACACGGTACGAGCAGTACTTC. It encodes CASSLHTSSPFATRYEQYF.